The 20 T cell receptor beta chains given below trace back to one sample, sequenced in a study of memory CD4+ T cells and cytomegalovirus serostatus. The sort gate was single viable CD3+CD4+CD8-CD45RO+ cells for memory CD4+ T cells. Measured with immunoSEQ multiplex PCR; TCRdb has only the in-frame clones, and not every one. The sample consists of 40,000 to 55,000 clones, about 70% of them appearing once. Sample: memory CD4+ T cells from blood. The receptors shown here come from an adult in good health and CMV-seropositive.

This clone was counted a few times. Within the sample, other DNA sequences also encode this same CDR3. The chain uses TRBV5-1 and TRBJ1-1; the D is unclear. CDR1 is SGHRS and CDR2 is YFSETQ in the germline V gene. With 0 bases removed from V and 0 bases from J, the gap between germline ends came to 3 bases. The CDR3 runs to 13 residues. The CDR3 region has the DNA TGCGCCAGCAGCTTGGGGGTGAACACTGAAGCTTTCTTT. Amino acids: CASSLGVNTEAFF.

The CDR3 loop is CASSQDLGGELFF. For the CDR3, the DNA is TGTGCCAGCAGCCAAGATCTCGGCGGGGAGCTGTTTTTT. The chain recombines TRBV14 with TRBJ2-2; no clear D. Deletions cut 0 bases from V and 7 bases from J, with 6 bases between. CDR1 and CDR2 from the germline V gene are SGHDN and FVKESK. This CDR3 region has 13 residues.

This clone occurred once. The chain links TRBV2 to TRBJ1-5; the D gene is possibly TRBD1 (5 bases). The CDR3 is made up of 15 amino acids. V was clipped by 6 bases and J by 6 bases, with 18 bases between them. Germline CDR1 reads SNHLY; CDR2 reads FYNNEI. In nucleotides, the CDR3 is TGTGCCAGCAGAGAACGGGTAAAAGGGGTTCAGCCCCAGCATTTT. Translation: CASRERVKGVQPQHF.

As regards this clone: An end of the junction does not agree with germline; a read error may underlie this. The J gene is TRBJ1-2, the V gene TRBV5-3; D ambiguous. Being an ORF, TRBV5-3 has a function that is uncertain. This CDR3 is built from 14 residues. In DNA form, the CDR3 reads TGTGCCAGATGGAAGAAAGTGGTGAGAAAGACCTATGGCTTC. Protein product: CARWKKVVRKTYGF.

The chain employs TRBV7-9 and TRBJ2-7, with TRBD2 identical over 7 bases. J gave up 6 bases and V 4 bases, and 9 bases lay outside the gene matches. The CDR3 runs 14 residues. The V gene's germline CDR1 is SEHNR and CDR2 FQNEAQ (reference sequence). CDR3 residues: CASSSRGRDREQYF. CDR3 nucleotides: TGTGCCAGCAGCTCTCGGGGGAGGGATCGCGAGCAGTACTTC.

V usage is TRBV10-3 and J usage is TRBJ1-2; 7 bases are a match to TRBD1. The CDR3 contains 12 residues. V trimming: 5 bases; J trimming: 3 bases; junction bases outside the gene matches: 0. Germline V gene sequence: CDR1 ENHRY, CDR2 SYGVKD. CDR3 sequence (DNA): TGTGCCATCAGTACAGGGGACTATGGCTACACCTTC. It specifies CAISTGDYGYTF.

The V gene is TRBV2, the J gene TRBJ1-5, with 9 bases identical to TRBD1. Looked up from germline, CDR1 is SNHLY and CDR2 is FYNNEI. The CDR3 has 14 residues. The trim removed 4 bases at V and 5 bases at J, leaving 3 bases unmatched. The DNA of the CDR3 is TGTGCCAGCAGTGGGGACAGGGTGGATCAGCCCCAGCATTTT. Protein: CASSGDRVDQPQHF.

As to this clone: The sample has other DNA sequences that encode this CDR3 too. The V and J genes are TRBV7-8 and TRBJ1-4; 7 bases map to TRBD1. The V gene end was trimmed by 3 bases and the J gene end by 8 bases; junction bases not matched to a gene: 0. In germline, CDR1 is SGHVS, CDR2 FQNEAQ. The CDR3 is made up of 12 amino acids. DNA for the CDR3: TGTGCCAGCAGCTTGACAGGGGAAAAACTGTTTTTT. This encodes CASSLTGEKLFF.

This sequence joins TRBV6-1 and TRBJ2-7; TRBD1 or TRBD2 may be the D gene (5 bases each). The germline V gene encodes CDR1 MNHNS and CDR2 SASEGT. The CDR3 covers 15 residues. V lost 2 bases and J 7 bases, leaving 18 bases between the germline ends. CDR3 sequence (DNA): TGTGCCAGCAGTGAACGCACGCTGGGGGTGGGGGAGCAGTACTTC. Amino acids: CASSERTLGVGEQYF.

The rearrangement uses TRBV29-1 and TRBJ1-2; 9 positions agree with TRBD1. J lost 6 bases, V lost 5 bases, and 19 bases had no gene match. Germline-derived CDR1 and CDR2 are SQVTM and ANQGSEA. The CDR3 runs 17 residues. The CDR3 is CSVSQTGGLWANDGYTF. CDR3 nucleotide sequence: TGCAGCGTTAGTCAAACAGGGGGCCTTTGGGCGAACGATGGCTACACCTTC.

The chain uses TRBV7-3 and TRBJ2-3; D gene uncertain. From germline, CDR1 is SGHTA and CDR2 FQGTGA. The V end was cut by 2 bases, the J end by 5 bases, with 5 bases between. There are 12 residues in the CDR3. CDR3 sequence: CASSLGIDTQYF. In nucleotides, the CDR3 is TGTGCCAGCAGCTTAGGGATAGATACGCAGTATTTT.

This clone was seen more than once but under ten times. The rearrangement links TRBV7-2 to TRBJ2-2; maybe TRBD1 (5 bases). Trimming shortened V by 2 bases and J by 5 bases, and 15 bases separated the two germline ends. In germline, CDR1 is SGHTA, CDR2 FQGNSA. This CDR3 is 16 amino acids long. CDR3 sequence reads: CASSLTVNRRTGELFF. CDR3 nucleotide sequence: TGTGCCAGCAGCTTAACGGTGAACAGGCGGACCGGGGAGCTGTTTTTT.

V gene TRBV9 combines with J gene TRBJ2-5, with 8 positions matching TRBD2. The CDR3 contains 14 residues. The junction had 9 bases not matched to a gene; V was cut back by 4 bases and J by 7 bases. Germline assignment: CDR1 SGDLS and CDR2 YYNGEE. CDR3 coding DNA: TGTGCCAGCAGCCCAAGCGGGGGAGGGGTGACCCAGTACTTC. This translates into CASSPSGGGVTQYF.

A few counts support this clone. The gene calls are TRBV15 and TRBJ2-1; perhaps TRBD1 as D (5 bases). This CDR3 is 17 amino acids long. Between the trimmed V and J ends, which lost 0 bases and 4 bases, there was a span of 16 bases. Germline CDR1 and CDR2: LNHNV and YYDKDF (reference sequence). The CDR3: CATSRDLTGPGYNEQFF. The CDR3 coding sequence is TGTGCCACCAGCAGAGATTTAACAGGTCCAGGGTACAATGAGCAGTTCTTC.

For this clone: Germline is not matched at one junction end, which may reflect a read error. The chain employs TRBV5-4 and TRBJ2-1; D not resolved. This CDR3 is built from 14 residues. Germline CDR1 reads SGHNT; CDR2 reads YYREEE (reference sequence). The CDR3 DNA is TGTACCAGCAGCCCGAAGGCGGTCGACGTAGAGCAGTTCTTC. Its protein product is CTSSPKAVDVEQFF.

This clone came up once. The V and J genes are TRBV5-1 and TRBJ1-6, with 9 bases lining up with TRBD1. This CDR3 spans 14 amino acids. In germline, CDR1 is SGHRS, CDR2 YFSETQ. V lost 4 bases and J lost 7; bases outside the gene matches: 3. CDR3 amino acids: CASSGTGLNSPLHF. In nucleotides, the CDR3 is TGCGCCAGCAGCGGGACAGGGTTGAATTCACCCCTCCACTTT.

The rearrangement links TRBV5-1 to TRBJ1-1; 7 bases agree with TRBD1. The V segment lost 3 bases and the J segment 1 base; nucleotides outside the gene matches: 6. CDR1 and CDR2 (germline): SGHRS, YFSETQ. The CDR3 is 15 residues long. In nucleotides, the CDR3 is TGCGCCAGCAGCTCCTCCGGGACAGCGAACACTGAAGCTTTCTTT. It encodes CASSSSGTANTEAFF.

The chain recombines TRBV6-6 with TRBJ1-1; D gene ambiguous. The CDR3 extends over 13 amino acids. V shed 0 bases and J shed 7 bases, with 9 bases lying between them. The germline CDR1 and CDR2 sequences are MNHNY and SVGAGI (reference sequence). CDR3 coding DNA: TGTGCCAGCAGTTACTCAGCCCGGGTTGAAGCTTTCTTT. Amino acids: CASSYSARVEAFF.

The chain has TRBV5-4 and TRBJ1-2; D remains ambiguous. Deletions cut 2 bases from V and 8 bases from J, with 13 bases between. Germline V gives CDR1 SGHNT, CDR2 YYREEE (reference sequence). The CDR3 totals 13 residues. The CDR3 DNA is TGTGCCAGCAGCTTTAATAGGATGGGCGGCTACACCTTC. This gives the protein CASSFNRMGGYTF.

The chain employs TRBV28 and TRBJ1-3; a weak D match, TRBD1 (5 bases). This CDR3 contains 18 residues. Deletions cut 8 bases from V and 4 bases from J, with 27 bases between. Looked up from germline, CDR1 is MDHEN and CDR2 is SYDVKM. The DNA for the CDR3 is TGTGCCAGCCCTCCCCCGGGGGGTAGTAGGTTGCCCGGAAACACCATATATTTT. It encodes CASPPPGGSRLPGNTIYF.